The clone carrying this T cell receptor beta chain was detected a few times. In TCRdb, the RT-PCR reads were re-called with MiXCR into one record per CDR3 protein. Among fewer than 800,000 distinct CDR3 sequences listed, approximately 15% were seen once. Germline V gene sequence: CDR1 SGHTA, CDR2 FQGNSA. V dropped 4 bases and J dropped 2 bases, with 12 bases sitting between them. The CDR3 extends over 14 amino acids. The sample taken for sequencing was memory CD4+ T cells from blood. The chain employs TRBV7-2 and TRBJ2-7; the D gene is possibly TRBD1 (6 bases). The sequence came from a female donor in good health, serving as a healthy control. In nucleotides, the CDR3 is TGTGCCAGCAGCTCGTCAGGGGATCCCTACGAGCAGTACTTC. Its protein is CASSSSGDPYEQYF. Drawing the rest from reference TRBV7-2 and TRBJ2-7, the complete variable domain is GAGVSQSPSNKVTEKGKDVELRCDPISGHTALYWYRQSLGQGLEFLIYFQGNSAPDKSGLPSDRFSAERTGGSVSTLTIQRTQQEDSAVYLCASSSSGDPYEQYFGPGTRLTVT.